Below, 27 T cell receptor beta chains from the same sample are listed, as sequenced in a study of shared clonotypes between healthy human individuals. Libraries were prepared by immunoSEQ multiplex PCR; TCRdb keeps only in-frame clonotypes and omits some of them. Among about 2.1 million clones listed, 85% to 95% were seen once. Naivety among CD8 cells was defined by CD45RO negativity and positive CCR7 selection, thereby excluding terminally differentiated effector memory CD45RA+ cells. The sample was naive CD8+ T cells from PBMCs. The receptors were sampled from a man between 18 and 29 years old in good health. Some clones in this sample may be carry-over from other donors' samples.

The J gene is TRBJ2-7, the V gene TRBV6-5; D gene uncertain. The V and J ends lost 0 bases and 7 bases respectively, with 7 bases between them. The CDR3 sequence is 12 residues long. Looked up from germline, CDR1 is MNHEY and CDR2 is SVGAGI. Written as DNA, the CDR3 is TGTGCCAGCAGTTACTCCCTTTGGGAGCAGTACTTC. It yields the protein CASSYSLWEQYF.

V and J are TRBV5-6 and TRBJ2-5; D gene uncertain. With 6 bases removed from V and 5 bases from J, the gap between germline ends came to 23 bases. Germline values: CDR1 SGHDT, CDR2 YYEEEE. This CDR3 contains 16 residues. DNA of the CDR3: TGTGCCAGCACCCCGGGCCCCGCGGCCCTCCAGGAGACCCAGTACTTC. Protein: CASTPGPAALQETQYF.

This clone was recorded once. The chain joins TRBV7-8 to TRBJ2-3, with 7 nucleotides matching TRBD2. This CDR3 has 16 amino acids. Germline V gene data show CDR1 as SGHVS and CDR2 as FQNEAQ. V lost 0 bases and J lost 3; bases outside the gene matches: 6. This CDR3 is CASSLALGGGTDTQYF. The DNA of the CDR3 is TGTGCCAGCAGCTTAGCGCTGGGGGGAGGGACAGATACGCAGTATTTT.

This clone was recorded only once. The chain links TRBV7-8 to TRBJ1-1; no firm D call. Germline loops: CDR1 SGHVS, CDR2 FQNEAQ. This CDR3 contains 15 residues. Trimming removed 1 base from V and 1 base from J, with 10 bases in between. The CDR3 sequence is CASSLDPIPNTEAFF. CDR3 nucleotide sequence: TGTGCCAGCAGCTTAGATCCCATTCCGAACACTGAAGCTTTCTTT.

J is TRBJ2-7 and V is TRBV7-8, with a weak D call TRBD1 (5 bases). This CDR3 is built from 15 residues. The V gene lost 1 base and the J gene lost 2 bases, with 12 bases spanning the gap. Germline V gene sequence: CDR1 SGHVS, CDR2 FQNEAQ. The chain's CDR3 is CASSLGPEGAYEQYF. The CDR3 nucleotides read TGTGCCAGCAGCTTAGGGCCGGAAGGGGCCTACGAGCAGTACTTC.

The chain employs TRBV5-1 and TRBJ2-1, with 8 bases matching TRBD2. This CDR3 contains 15 residues. The trim removed 4 bases at V and 8 bases at J, leaving 11 bases unmatched. From germline, CDR1 is SGHRS and CDR2 YFSETQ. This CDR3 reads CASSDGTSWGDEQFF. The CDR3 nucleotides are TGCGCCAGCAGCGATGGGACTAGTTGGGGGGATGAGCAGTTCTTC. The entire variable domain, with the rest obtained from reference TRBV5-1 and TRBJ2-1, is as follows: KAGVTQTPRYLIKTRGQQVTLSCSPISGHRSVSWYQQTPGQGLQFLFEYFSETQRNKGNFPGRFSGRQFSNSRSEMNVSTLELGDSALYLCASSDGTSWGDEQFFGPGTRLTVL.

This chain uses TRBV27 with TRBJ2-3; 7 bases line up with TRBD1. Germline trimming cut 5 bases from V and 1 base from J; bases unmatched to any gene: 3. The CDR3 loop spans 14 amino acids. In germline, CDR1 is MNHEY, CDR2 SMNVEV (reference sequence). CDR3 in DNA: TGTGCCAGCAGTCCCGACAGGGGCACAGATACGCAGTATTTT. This sequence encodes CASSPDRGTDTQYF.

The chain is built from TRBV15 and TRBJ1-4; D is undetermined. The CDR3 is made up of 16 amino acids. Germline loops: CDR1 LNHNV, CDR2 YYDKDF (reference sequence). V shed 0 bases and J shed 5 bases, with 13 bases lying between them. The CDR3 spells CATSRDYTAGNEKLFF. Here the CDR3 DNA reads TGTGCCACCAGCAGAGATTACACCGCCGGGAATGAAAAACTGTTTTTT.

The CDR3 loop is CASTLRGLAGIGTYEQYF. CDR3 nucleotides: TGTGCCAGCACCCTTCGGGGACTAGCGGGAATCGGGACCTACGAGCAGTACTTC. The chain links TRBV2 to TRBJ2-7, with 13 bases aligning to TRBD2. The length of the CDR3 is 18 residues. The V gene end was trimmed by 7 bases and the J gene end by 2 bases; junction bases not matched to a gene: 14. CDR1 SNHLY and CDR2 FYNNEI come from the germline V gene. Drawing the rest from reference TRBV2 and TRBJ2-7, the complete variable domain is EPEVTQTPSHQVTQMGQEVILRCVPISNHLYFYWYRQILGQKVEFLVSFYNNEISEKSEIFDDQFSVERPDGSNFTLKIRSTKLEDSAMYFCASTLRGLAGIGTYEQYFGPGTRLTVT.

A word on this clone: This CDR3 is also generated by other DNA sequences in the sample. The chain combines TRBV5-1 with TRBJ2-7, with TRBD1 matching 8 bases. This CDR3 has 16 residues. V lost 4 bases and J lost 0; bases outside the gene matches: 9. Germline CDR1 reads SGHRS; CDR2 reads YFSETQ. CDR3 loop: CASSPRTGPSSYEQYF. The CDR3 DNA reads as TGCGCCAGCAGCCCACGGACAGGGCCTTCCTCCTACGAGCAGTACTTC.

The chain uses TRBV6-1 and TRBJ1-5, with D unresolved. This CDR3 comprises 16 residues. Trimming took 2 bases from V and 0 from J, leaving 11 bases between them. Germline CDR1 and CDR2: MNHNS and SASEGT. CDR3 loop: CASSENFRNSNQPQHF. The CDR3 DNA reads as TGTGCCAGCAGTGAAAATTTCCGGAATAGCAATCAGCCCCAGCATTTT.

V is TRBV29-1 and J is TRBJ2-3, with D uncertain. This CDR3 comprises 17 residues. V was shortened by 1 base and J by 3 bases, with 20 bases between the two germline ends. Looked up from germline, CDR1 is SQVTM and CDR2 is ANQGSEA. The CDR3 here is CSVEGGPGWARTDTQYF. The CDR3 coding sequence is TGCAGCGTTGAAGGCGGACCCGGTTGGGCGCGGACAGATACGCAGTATTTT.

As to this clone: This specimen includes other DNA sequences encoding the same CDR3. The chain has TRBV29-1 and TRBJ1-3; 7 bases fit TRBD1. Trimming took 6 bases from V and 0 from J; bases not matched to a gene: 2. Germline CDR1 reads SQVTM; CDR2 reads ANQGSEA. The CDR3 contains 13 residues. CDR3 sequence (DNA): TGCAGCGTGGCAGGGGGCTCTGGAAACACCATATATTTT. The encoded protein is CSVAGGSGNTIYF.

Only a few counts were recorded for this clone. The rearrangement uses TRBV14 and TRBJ1-1, with 7 bases lining up with TRBD1. This CDR3 comprises 14 residues. Trimming at V came to 1 base and at J to 3 bases, leaving 2 bases not matched to a gene. Germline V lookup: CDR1 SGHDN, CDR2 FVKESK. CDR3 DNA: TGTGCCAGCAGCCAAGGACAGGGAGACACTGAAGCTTTCTTT. This translates into CASSQGQGDTEAFF. Supplemented by reference TRBV14 and TRBJ1-1, the full variable domain reads EAGVTQFPSHSVIEKGQTVTLRCDPISGHDNLYWYRRVMGKEIKFLLHFVKESKQDESGMPNNRFLAERTGGTYSTLKVQPAELEDSGVYFCASSQGQGDTEAFFGQGTRLTVV.

The chain is built from TRBV7-2 and TRBJ2-1, with D unresolved. From germline, CDR1 is SGHTA and CDR2 FQGNSA. V lost 5 bases and J 8 bases, leaving 10 bases between the germline ends. The CDR3 is made up of 12 amino acids. CDR3 loop: CASSPAWDEQFF. The CDR3 nucleotides read TGTGCCAGCAGCCCGGCATGGGATGAGCAGTTCTTC.

The rearrangement links TRBV11-2 to TRBJ1-2; no reliable D call. Trimming took off 5 bases at V and 0 bases at J, with 16 bases between the two ends. Germline CDR1 and CDR2: SGHAT and FQNNGV. This CDR3 is 16 amino acids long. This CDR3 reads CASSRTPEAANYGYTF. CDR3 sequence (DNA): TGTGCCAGCAGCCGCACCCCCGAGGCGGCTAACTATGGCTACACCTTC.

The chain carries TRBV7-9 and TRBJ2-7, with D possibly TRBD2 on 5 matching bases. This CDR3 is built from 15 residues. Trimming cost V 3 bases and J 0 bases, with 12 bases left between them. CDR1 and CDR2 (germline): SEHNR, FQNEAQ (reference sequence). Here the CDR3 DNA reads TGTGCCAGCAGCTTCGGCCCGGGGAACTCCTACGAGCAGTACTTC. Protein: CASSFGPGNSYEQYF. Complete variable domain (other parts from reference TRBV7-9 and TRBJ2-7): DTGVSQNPRHKITKRGQNVTFRCDPISEHNRLYWYRQTLGQGPEFLTYFQNEAQLEKSRLLSDRFSAERPKGSFSTLEIQRTEQGDSAMYLCASSFGPGNSYEQYFGPGTRLTVT.

This sequence joins TRBV5-4 and TRBJ1-2; D is ambiguous. Germline CDR1 reads SGHNT; CDR2 reads YYREEE (reference sequence). V was pared by 0 bases and J by 8 bases, with 14 bases between. This CDR3 is 14 amino acids long. The CDR3 loop is CASSLAKGGEGYTF. The CDR3 DNA sequence: TGTGCCAGCAGCTTGGCCAAGGGCGGGGAGGGCTACACCTTC.

As concerns this clone: In the same sample, other DNA sequences code for this CDR3. The chain links TRBV28 to TRBJ1-1, with no clear D. This CDR3 has 12 amino acids. V was pared by 6 bases and J by 5 bases, with 10 bases between. From germline, CDR1 is MDHEN and CDR2 SYDVKM. The CDR3, as DNA: TGTGCCAGCAGCCCTTTAGGTACTGAAGCTTTCTTT. This sequence encodes CASSPLGTEAFF.

The chain is built from TRBV11-2 and TRBJ1-4, with 11 bases lining up with TRBD1. The length of the CDR3 is 14 residues. With V trimmed by 5 bases and J by 6 bases, 2 bases remained unmatched. CDR1 is SGHAT, CDR2 FQNNGV, per germline. CDR3 DNA sequence: TGTGCCAGCAGCCGGGACAGGGGGGATGAAAAACTGTTTTTT. This gives the protein CASSRDRGDEKLFF.

The V and J genes are TRBV18 and TRBJ2-2, with unresolved D. This CDR3 contains 15 residues. Germline assignment: CDR1 KGHSH and CDR2 LQKENI. Trimming cost V 0 bases and J 4 bases, with 9 bases left between them. This chain's CDR3 is CASSPPLKITGELFF. CDR3 nucleotides: TGTGCCAGCTCACCACCGTTGAAGATCACCGGGGAGCTGTTTTTT.

About this clone itself: In the same sample, other DNA sequences code for this CDR3. This chain joins TRBV28 and TRBJ1-5, with a tentative D call TRBD1 (6 bases). This CDR3 comprises 15 residues. Germline CDR1 is MDHEN and CDR2 is SYDVKM. Trimming pared 1 base from V and 1 base from J, leaving 8 bases between. The CDR3 is CASSLFQGSNQPQHF. CDR3 nucleotides: TGTGCCAGCAGTTTATTCCAGGGGAGCAATCAGCCCCAGCATTTT.

The chain joins TRBV27 to TRBJ2-7, with D unclear. The CDR3 totals 14 residues. V lost 11 bases to trimming and J lost 0 bases, with 17 bases between them. Per germline, CDR1 MNHEY and CDR2 SMNVEV (reference sequence). The CDR3 is CAGPSGTSSYEQYF. The CDR3 bases are TGTGCCGGACCCTCAGGTACGAGCTCCTACGAGCAGTACTTC.

The genes are TRBV11-2 and TRBJ1-2; the D is unclear. V was clipped by 4 bases and J by 1 base, with 16 bases between them. Germline V gene lookup returns CDR1 SGHAT and CDR2 FQNNGV. The length of the CDR3 is 16 residues. The CDR3 DNA reads as TGTGCCAGCAGCTCGGGATACAGACTAAGTAACTATGGCTACACCTTC. Translating it yields CASSSGYRLSNYGYTF.

The rearrangement links TRBV5-1 to TRBJ2-2; possible D gene TRBD1, 5 bases. Germline-derived CDR1 and CDR2 are SGHRS and YFSETQ. V lost 1 base and J lost 1, with 5 bases in between. The CDR3 has 14 amino acids. As DNA, the CDR3 is TGCGCCAGCAGCTTGAGGGGGAACACCGGGGAGCTGTTTTTT. It encodes CASSLRGNTGELFF. Complete variable domain (other parts from reference TRBV5-1 and TRBJ2-2): KAGVTQTPRYLIKTRGQQVTLSCSPISGHRSVSWYQQTPGQGLQFLFEYFSETQRNKGNFPGRFSGRQFSNSRSEMNVSTLELGDSALYLCASSLRGNTGELFFGEGSRLTVL.

The V call is TRBV7-3, the J call TRBJ2-7; D tentatively fits TRBD1 or TRBD2 (5 bases each). The V and J ends lost 4 bases and 4 bases respectively, with 14 bases between them. CDR3 length: 14 amino acids. CDR1 is SGHTA, CDR2 FQGTGA, per germline. This CDR3 is CASSSRVGEYEQYF. As DNA, the CDR3 is TGTGCCAGCAGCTCAAGGGTAGGGGAGTACGAGCAGTACTTC.

The chain combines TRBV11-2 with TRBJ1-2; D ambiguous. Per the germline V gene, CDR1 is SGHAT and CDR2 is FQNNGV. This CDR3 contains 16 residues. Trimming cost V 5 bases and J 1 base, with 17 bases left between them. The CDR3 is CASSPRASGSNYGYTF. The CDR3 DNA reads TGTGCCAGCAGCCCCAGAGCGTCGGGTAGTAACTATGGCTACACCTTC.